This T cell receptor (beta chain) stems from a study of vaccination and CD4 T cells after COVID-19. Study at large: For post-vaccine samples, collection took place a median about 72 days after dose two, ranging from 14 to 241. General observations from the study: The median count of SARS-CoV-2-reactive clonotypes rose from roughly 21 to 40, not significantly.

Germline V gene sequence: CDR1 SGHRS, CDR2 YFSETQ. After removal of 3 bases from V and 2 bases from J, the junction contained 6 bases not matched to a gene. The length of the CDR3 is 15 residues. Comments on this clonotype: The antigen is unknown.

This sample's treatment: 10-day PBMC culture with coronavirus spike peptide pools or control peptides (ViraFEST assay). Cultured CD4+ T-cell DNA underwent Oncomine TCR Beta short-read sequencing. TCRdb passed the PCR reads through MiXCR, listing each CDR3 protein once. The profile covers 17,000 or so distinct CDR3 sequences, with less than 70% appearing a single time and around 10% taken by the ten largest. The clonotype was recovered from a human donor who had recovered from COVID-19. The sequencing sample was made of CD4+ T cells from blood, cultured in vitro. V usage is TRBV5-1 and J usage is TRBJ2-7; 9 positions match TRBD1. The CDR3 region is CASSWGTGITYEQYF. CDR3 nucleotide sequence: TGCGCCAGCAGCTGGGGGACAGGGATTACCTACGAGCAGTACTTC.